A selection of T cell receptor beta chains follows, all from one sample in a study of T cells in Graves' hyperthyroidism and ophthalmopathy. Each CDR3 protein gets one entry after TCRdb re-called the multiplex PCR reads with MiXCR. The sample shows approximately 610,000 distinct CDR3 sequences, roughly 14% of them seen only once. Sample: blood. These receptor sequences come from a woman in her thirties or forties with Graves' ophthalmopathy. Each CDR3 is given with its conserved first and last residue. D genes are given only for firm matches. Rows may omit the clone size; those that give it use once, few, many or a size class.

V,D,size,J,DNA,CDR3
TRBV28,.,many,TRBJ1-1,TGTGCCAGCAGTTTCGGACAGTCCGCTTTCTTT,CASSFGQSAFF
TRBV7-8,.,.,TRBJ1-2,TGTGCCAGCAGCCGATTAGGAAACTATGGCTACACCTTC,CASSRLGNYGYTF
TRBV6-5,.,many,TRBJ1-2,TGTGCCAGCAGTTTCGGCAGCCCAGCTAACTATGGCTACACCTTC,CASSFGSPANYGYTF
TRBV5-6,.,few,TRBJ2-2,TGTGCCAGCAGCCCGAGGAGTTTGGACTTCGGAAACACCGGGGAGCTGTTTTTT,CASSPRSLDFGNTGELFF
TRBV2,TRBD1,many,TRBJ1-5,TGTGCCAGCAGGTTCCAGGGGGTTAGCAATCAGCCCCAGCATTTT,CASRFQGVSNQPQHF
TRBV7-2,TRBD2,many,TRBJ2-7,TGTGCCAGCACCCGCGGGGAGGGCCTCGAGCAGTACTTC,CASTRGEGLEQYF
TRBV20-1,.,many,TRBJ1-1,TGCAGTGCTAGAGATGTAGCACGGATGAACACTGAAGCTTTCTTT,CSARDVARMNTEAFF
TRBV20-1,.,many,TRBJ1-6,TGCAGTGCCGCGCTCCCATACAGGCTGGCGGCGAATTCACCCCTCCACTTT,CSAALPYRLAANSPLHF
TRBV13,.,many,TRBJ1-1,TGTGCCAGCAGCTTAATGGTCGGGAACACTGAAGCTTTCTTT,CASSLMVGNTEAFF
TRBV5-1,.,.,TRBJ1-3,TGCGCCAGCAGCTTTGTAGCCGGAAACACCATATATTTT,CASSFVAGNTIYF
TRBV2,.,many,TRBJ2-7,TGTGCCAGCAGTGAAACGGGTGCGGGAAACTACGAGCAGTACTTC,CASSETGAGNYEQYF
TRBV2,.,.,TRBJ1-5,TGTGCCAGCAGTGAAGCGCCGGGGGTCAATCAGCCCCAGCATTTT,CASSEAPGVNQPQHF
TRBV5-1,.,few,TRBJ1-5,TGCGCCAGCAGCCTAGATGACAGCCGAAATCAGCCCCAGCATTTT,CASSLDDSRNQPQHF
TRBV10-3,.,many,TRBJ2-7,TGTGCCATCAGTTTCGGACAGAACGGCTACGAGCAGTACTTC,CAISFGQNGYEQYF
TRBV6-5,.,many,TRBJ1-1,TGTGCCAGCAGTTCGGGAAGGGAAGGGAACACTGAAGCTTTCTTT,CASSSGREGNTEAFF
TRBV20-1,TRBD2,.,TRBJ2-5,TGCAGTGCTCCTCCAGCGGGAGGAGAGACCCAGTACTTC,CSAPPAGGETQYF
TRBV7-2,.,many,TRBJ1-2,TGTGCCAGCAGCTTAGTAATAAGGGGCTACACCTTC,CASSLVIRGYTF
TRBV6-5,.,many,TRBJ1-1,TGTGCCACCTGGCCCGCGGAGACATCTCGGGGTCCTGAAGCTTTCTTT,CATWPAETSRGPEAFF
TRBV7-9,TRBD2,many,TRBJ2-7,TGTGCCAGCAGGGCACTAGCGCACGAGCAGTACTTC,CASRALAHEQYF
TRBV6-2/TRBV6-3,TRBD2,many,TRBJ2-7,TGTGCCAGCAGTGGACTAGCGGGAACACTCGAGCAGTACTTC,CASSGLAGTLEQYF
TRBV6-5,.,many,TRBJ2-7,TGTGCCAGCAGTTACTCAGTCCTAGCCCACGAGCAGTACTTC,CASSYSVLAHEQYF
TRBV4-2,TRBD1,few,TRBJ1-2,TGTGCCAGCAGCCAAGAACAGGGGGCGGCTAACTATGGCTACACCTTC,CASSQEQGAANYGYTF
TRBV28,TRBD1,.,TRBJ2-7,TGTGCCAGCAGTATCAGGGGGCGCACCGAGCAGTACTTC,CASSIRGRTEQYF
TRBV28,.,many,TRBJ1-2,TGTGCCAGCAGGGAGGGCGGCGATGGCTACACCTTC,CASREGGDGYTF
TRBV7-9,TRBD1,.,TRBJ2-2,TGTGCCAGCAGCCTTCCTACAGGGGTACCCGGGGAGCTGTTTTTT,CASSLPTGVPGELFF
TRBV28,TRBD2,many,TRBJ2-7,TGTGCCAGTTTTAGCGGGGACCTTTTCGAGCAGTACTTC,CASFSGDLFEQYF
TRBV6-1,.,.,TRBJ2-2,TGTGCCAGCAGGGCAAGACTAGGTGCGAACACCGGGGAGCTGTTTTTT,CASRARLGANTGELFF
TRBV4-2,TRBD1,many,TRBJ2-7,TGTGCCAGCAGCCATGCTACAGGGGGTTCTACCTACGAGCAGTACTTC,CASSHATGGSTYEQYF
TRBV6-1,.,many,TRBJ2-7,TGTGCCAGCAGTGATAAAGGGACGCGGAGCTCCTACGAGCAGTACTTC,CASSDKGTRSSYEQYF
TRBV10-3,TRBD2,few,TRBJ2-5,TGTGCCATCAGTGCGGGCGGTGGACTAGCGGGAGTCAGGGAGACCCAGTACTTC,CAISAGGGLAGVRETQYF
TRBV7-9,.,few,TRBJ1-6,TGTGCCAGCAGACCACAGGGAAATAATTCACCCCTCCACTTT,CASRPQGNNSPLHF
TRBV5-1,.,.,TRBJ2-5,TGCGCCAGCAGCCCGGACCGAGGCCCAGAGACCCAGTACTTC,CASSPDRGPETQYF
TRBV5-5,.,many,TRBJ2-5,TGTGCCAGCAACATTGGGAGTGTCGAAGAGACCCAGTACTTC,CASNIGSVEETQYF
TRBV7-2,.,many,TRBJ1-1,TGTGCCAGCAGCTTGGGAGGTGGAGCTTTCTTT,CASSLGGGAFF
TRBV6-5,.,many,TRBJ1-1,TGTGCCAGCAGTTTCCAACAGGAAAGTACCACTGAAGCTTTCTTT,CASSFQQESTTEAFF
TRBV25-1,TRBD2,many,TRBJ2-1,TGTGCCAGCAGTGCCCTCGGGACTAGCACTGAGCAGTTCTTC,CASSALGTSTEQFF
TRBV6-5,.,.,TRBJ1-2,TGTGCCAGCAGTTACCGGGACCCGAGGAACTATGGCTACACCTTC,CASSYRDPRNYGYTF
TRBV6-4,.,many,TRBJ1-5,TGTGCCAGCAGCCCCTCAACAGGGATCGGGAGCAATCAGCCCCAGCATTTT,CASSPSTGIGSNQPQHF
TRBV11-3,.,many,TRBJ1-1,TGTGCCAGCAGCGGACAGTGGGGGAGGACTGAAGCTTTCTTT,CASSGQWGRTEAFF
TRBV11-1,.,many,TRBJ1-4,TGTGCCAGCAGCTTTGGGGGTGGGTCTAATGAAAAACTGTTTTTT,CASSFGGGSNEKLFF
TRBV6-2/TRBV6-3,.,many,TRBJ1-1,TGTGCCAGCAGTACAACGTCTTACGACAGAATGAACACTGAAGCTTTCTTT,CASSTTSYDRMNTEAFF
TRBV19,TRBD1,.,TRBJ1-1,TGTGCCAGTAGTGGCCGACAGGGGACGAACACTGAAGCTTTCTTT,CASSGRQGTNTEAFF
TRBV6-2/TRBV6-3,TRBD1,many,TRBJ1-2,TGTGCCAGCAGTTACACCCATGGACAGGGGAGCCACAAAAACTATGGCTACACCTTC,CASSYTHGQGSHKNYGYTF
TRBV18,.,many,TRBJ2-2,TGTGCCAGCTCACGGGACACCCGGAACACCGGGGAGCTGTTTTTT,CASSRDTRNTGELFF
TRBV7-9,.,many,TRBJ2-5,TGTGCCAGCAGCCCCCGGACGGACCAAGAGACCCAGTACTTC,CASSPRTDQETQYF
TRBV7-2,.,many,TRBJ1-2,TGTGCCAGCAGCCCTCAGGAGGCGGTATTAAGCTACACCTTC,CASSPQEAVLSYTF
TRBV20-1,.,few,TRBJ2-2,TGCAGTGCTAGGGAGGGGGCTGCGACCGGGGAGCTGTTTTTT,CSAREGAATGELFF
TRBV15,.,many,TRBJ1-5,TGTGCCACCAGTAACAGGGTGGATAGCAATCAGCCCCAGCATTTT,CATSNRVDSNQPQHF
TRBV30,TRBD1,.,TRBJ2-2,TGTGCCTGGAGTGTAAGGGGGCGGAACACCGGGGAGCTGTTTTTT,CAWSVRGRNTGELFF
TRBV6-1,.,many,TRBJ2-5,TGTGCCAGCAGGGCACTACAAGAGACCCAGTACTTC,CASRALQETQYF